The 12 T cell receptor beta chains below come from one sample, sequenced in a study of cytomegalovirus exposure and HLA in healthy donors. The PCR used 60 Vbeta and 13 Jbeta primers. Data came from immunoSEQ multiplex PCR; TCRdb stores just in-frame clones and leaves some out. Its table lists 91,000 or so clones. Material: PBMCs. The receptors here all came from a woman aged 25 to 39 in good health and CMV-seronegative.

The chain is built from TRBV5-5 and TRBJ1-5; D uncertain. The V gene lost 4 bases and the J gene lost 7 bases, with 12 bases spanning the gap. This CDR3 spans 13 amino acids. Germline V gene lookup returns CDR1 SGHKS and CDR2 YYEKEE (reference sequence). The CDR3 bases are TGTGCCAGCAGCCCCACGGTCAACCAGCCCCAGCATTTT. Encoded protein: CASSPTVNQPQHF.

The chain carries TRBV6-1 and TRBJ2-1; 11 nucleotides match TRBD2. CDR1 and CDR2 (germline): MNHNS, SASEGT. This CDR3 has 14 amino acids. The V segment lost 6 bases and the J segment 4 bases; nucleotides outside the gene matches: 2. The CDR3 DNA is TGTGCCAGCAGCGCTAGCGGGAGGTACAATGAGCAGTTCTTC. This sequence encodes CASSASGRYNEQFF.

This CDR3 reads CASLGQNTGELFF. DNA of the CDR3: TGTGCCAGTTTGGGACAGAACACCGGGGAGCTGTTTTTT. The genes are TRBV6-5 and TRBJ2-2; a possible D gene is TRBD1 (6 bases). This CDR3 has 13 residues. V was clipped by 9 bases and J by 1 base, with 9 bases between them. CDR1 and CDR2 (germline): MNHEY, SVGAGI.

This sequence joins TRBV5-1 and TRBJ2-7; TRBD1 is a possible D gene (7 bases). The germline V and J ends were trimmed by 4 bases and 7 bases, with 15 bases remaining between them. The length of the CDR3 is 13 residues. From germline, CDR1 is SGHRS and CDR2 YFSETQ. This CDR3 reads CASSLGGQREQYF. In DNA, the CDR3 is TGCGCCAGCAGCCTGGGGGGACAGAGGGAGCAGTACTTC. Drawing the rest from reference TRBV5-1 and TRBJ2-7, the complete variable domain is KAGVTQTPRYLIKTRGQQVTLSCSPISGHRSVSWYQQTPGQGLQFLFEYFSETQRNKGNFPGRFSGRQFSNSRSEMNVSTLELGDSALYLCASSLGGQREQYFGPGTRLTVT.

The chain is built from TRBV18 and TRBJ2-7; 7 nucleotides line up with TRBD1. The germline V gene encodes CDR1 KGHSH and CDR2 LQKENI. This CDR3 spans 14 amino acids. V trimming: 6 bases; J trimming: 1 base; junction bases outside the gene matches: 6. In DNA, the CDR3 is TGTGCCAGCTCCTCGGGACAGACATCCTACGAGCAGTACTTC. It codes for CASSSGQTSYEQYF.

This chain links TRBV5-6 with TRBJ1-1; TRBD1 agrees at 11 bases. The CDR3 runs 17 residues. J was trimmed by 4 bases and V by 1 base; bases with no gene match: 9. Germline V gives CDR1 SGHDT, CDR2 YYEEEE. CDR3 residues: CASSLLDRGRLFTEAFF. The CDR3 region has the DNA TGTGCCAGCAGCTTGTTGGACAGGGGGCGACTTTTCACTGAAGCTTTCTTT.

This chain's CDR3 is CAWSDGRFSYEQYF. The CDR3 nucleotides are TGTGCCTGGAGTGATGGCAGGTTCTCCTACGAGCAGTACTTC. This sequence joins TRBV30 and TRBJ2-7; the D is unclear. The germline CDR1 and CDR2 sequences are GTSNPN and SVGIG (reference sequence). V lost 1 base and J 0 bases, leaving 10 bases between the germline ends. The CDR3 has 14 amino acids.

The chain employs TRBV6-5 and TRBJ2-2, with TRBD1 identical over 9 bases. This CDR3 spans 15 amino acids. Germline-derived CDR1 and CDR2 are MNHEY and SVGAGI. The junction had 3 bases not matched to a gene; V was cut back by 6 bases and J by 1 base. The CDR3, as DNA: TGTGCCAGCAGCCGGGGACAGGGGAACACCGGGGAGCTGTTTTTT. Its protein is CASSRGQGNTGELFF.

This CDR3 is CASSLQGIHGYTF. The CDR3 DNA sequence: TGTGCCAGCAGCTTGCAGGGGATTCATGGCTACACCTTC. The genes are TRBV5-6 and TRBJ1-2, with D perhaps TRBD1 (6 bases). In germline, CDR1 is SGHDT, CDR2 YYEEEE. V lost 1 base, J lost 6 bases, and 10 bases lay in between. The CDR3 runs 13 residues.

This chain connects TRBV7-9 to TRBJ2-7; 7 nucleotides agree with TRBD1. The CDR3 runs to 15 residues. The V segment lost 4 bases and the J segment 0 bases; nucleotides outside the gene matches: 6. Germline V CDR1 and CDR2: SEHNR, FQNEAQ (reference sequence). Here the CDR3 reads CASSSWTGLSYEQYF. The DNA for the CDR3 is TGTGCCAGCAGCTCGTGGACAGGCCTCTCCTACGAGCAGTACTTC.

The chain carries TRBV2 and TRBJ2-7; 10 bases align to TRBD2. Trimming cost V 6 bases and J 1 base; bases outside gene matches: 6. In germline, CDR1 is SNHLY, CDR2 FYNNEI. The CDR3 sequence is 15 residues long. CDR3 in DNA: TGTGCCAGCAGCGAACTAGCGGGGCCTTCCTACGAGCAGTACTTC. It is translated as CASSELAGPSYEQYF.

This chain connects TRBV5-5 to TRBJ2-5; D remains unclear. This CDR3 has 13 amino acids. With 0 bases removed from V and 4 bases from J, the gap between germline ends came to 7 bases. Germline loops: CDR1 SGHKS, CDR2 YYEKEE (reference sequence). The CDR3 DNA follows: TGTGCCAGCAGCTTGGCTTATCTAGAGACCCAGTACTTC. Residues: CASSLAYLETQYF.